The rows below give T cell receptor beta chains drawn from one sample of a study of STAT5B mutations in CD4+ large granular lymphocyte leukemia. Sequencing used immunoSEQ multiplex PCR; TCRdb keeps in-frame clones, though not all of them. The table shows some 34,000 clones, with roughly 82% occurring only once. What was sequenced was CD4+ T cells from blood buffy coats. The receptor set was obtained from a human donor in good health. CDR3s include the opening cysteine and the closing phenylalanine or tryptophan. A D gene is named only where the DNA matches it firmly. For some rows the clone size is stated as once, few or many, or as a class when expanded; others skip it.

V gene: TRBV6-5
J gene: TRBJ1-1
D gene: TRBD1
clone size: .
CDR3 DNA: TGTGCCAGCAGCCGACAGGGTTGGGACACTGAAGCTTTCTTT
CDR3 protein: CASSRQGWDTEAFF

V gene: TRBV6-1
J gene: TRBJ2-7
D gene: .
clone size: .
CDR3 DNA: TGTGCCGGCCGCGACCTGTACGAGCAGTACTTC
CDR3 protein: CAGRDLYEQYF

V gene: TRBV7-9
J gene: TRBJ2-7
D gene: .
clone size: .
CDR3 DNA: TGTGCCAGCAGCTCATGGCGGGGAGCGGGCCAGGACTTC
CDR3 protein: CASSSWRGAGQDF

V gene: TRBV6-6
J gene: TRBJ1-1
D gene: TRBD1
clone size: .
CDR3 DNA: TGTGCCAGCAGTTACTCTCTAGGACAGGACACTGAAGCTTTCTTT
CDR3 protein: CASSYSLGQDTEAFF

V gene: TRBV10-3
J gene: TRBJ1-2
D gene: TRBD1
clone size: .
CDR3 DNA: TGTGCCATCGGGGGGAGAACAGGGGGCGAACTAGGGAGAGCTAACTATGGCTACACCTTC
CDR3 protein: CAIGGRTGGELGRANYGYTF

V gene: TRBV5-1
J gene: TRBJ1-1
D gene: .
clone size: .
CDR3 DNA: TGCGCCAGCAGCTTAGGGGGTATGAACACTGAAGCTTTCTTT
CDR3 protein: CASSLGGMNTEAFF

V gene: TRBV9
J gene: TRBJ1-6
D gene: .
clone size: once
CDR3 DNA: TGTGCCAGCAGCGAACAGGGAGCCTATTCACCCCTCCACTTT
CDR3 protein: CASSEQGAYSPLHF

V gene: TRBV11-2
J gene: TRBJ2-1
D gene: .
clone size: .
CDR3 DNA: TGTGCCAGCAGCTTAGGGATTCCGGGACAGTTCTTC
CDR3 protein: CASSLGIPGQFF

V gene: TRBV5-1
J gene: TRBJ1-3
D gene: .
clone size: .
CDR3 DNA: TGCGCCAGCAGCTTGGAGGGCTCTGGAAACACCATATATTTT
CDR3 protein: CASSLEGSGNTIYF

V gene: TRBV5-6
J gene: TRBJ2-2
D gene: TRBD1
clone size: .
CDR3 DNA: TGTGCCAGCAGCTTCCGGACAGGCGCGAACACCGGGGAGCTGTTTTTT
CDR3 protein: CASSFRTGANTGELFF

V gene: TRBV2
J gene: TRBJ1-5
D gene: TRBD1
clone size: few
CDR3 DNA: TGTGCCAGCAGGGATAGCCGGGACAGAAATCAGCCCCAGCATTTT
CDR3 protein: CASRDSRDRNQPQHF

V gene: TRBV2
J gene: TRBJ2-7
D gene: .
clone size: few
CDR3 DNA: TGTGCCAGCAGTGAAGATACAACCACCTACGAGCAGTACTTC
CDR3 protein: CASSEDTTTYEQYF

V gene: TRBV30
J gene: TRBJ2-7
D gene: TRBD1
clone size: .
CDR3 DNA: TGTGCCTGGGGGACAGAGAGAAAATACTTC
CDR3 protein: CAWGTERKYF

V gene: TRBV5-1
J gene: TRBJ2-7
D gene: TRBD2
clone size: .
CDR3 DNA: TGCGCCAGCAGCTTGACTAGCGGGGCCTCCTACGAGCAGTACTTC
CDR3 protein: CASSLTSGASYEQYF

V gene: TRBV2
J gene: TRBJ2-5
D gene: TRBD2
clone size: .
CDR3 DNA: TGTGCCAGCAAGAGTTCGGCGGGGGGGACGCAAGAGACCCAGTACTTC
CDR3 protein: CASKSSAGGTQETQYF

V gene: TRBV25-1
J gene: TRBJ1-4
D gene: TRBD1
clone size: few
CDR3 DNA: TGTGCCAGCAGTGTCAGGGGGGAAAAACTGTTTTTT
CDR3 protein: CASSVRGEKLFF